The 23 T cell receptor beta chains listed next were all sequenced from one sample in a study of cytomegalovirus exposure and HLA in healthy donors. The PCR ran on 60 Vbeta and 13 Jbeta primers. The table came from immunoSEQ multiplex PCR; TCRdb's copy has only in-frame clones and leaves some out. The sample yields about 160,000 clones, approximately 85% seen once. Sequencing input: PBMCs. These receptors were obtained from a man aged 18 to 35 in good health and CMV-seropositive.

J is TRBJ1-2 and V is TRBV2; D not resolved. The CDR3 is 14 residues long. Germline CDR1 is SNHLY and CDR2 is FYNNEI. The V end was cut by 2 bases, the J end by 3 bases, with 10 bases between. CDR3 nucleotide sequence: TGTGCCAGCAGTGAACTTACAGTAGACTATGGCTACACCTTC. This encodes CASSELTVDYGYTF.

The J gene is TRBJ2-3, the V gene TRBV5-1; 8 nucleotides match TRBD1. J gave up 5 bases and V 2 bases, and 4 bases lay outside the gene matches. The CDR3 length is 14 residues. CDR1 SGHRS and CDR2 YFSETQ come from the germline V gene. The DNA for the CDR3 is TGCGCCAGCAGCTTCAGGGGGCGAGAAGATACGCAGTATTTT. This codes for CASSFRGREDTQYF.

The chain joins TRBV9 to TRBJ2-3; 8 bases agree with TRBD2. Germline CDR1 is SGDLS and CDR2 is YYNGEE. J was trimmed by 2 bases and V by 2 bases; bases with no gene match: 10. CDR3 length: 17 amino acids. CDR3 loop: CASSVGSRGATTDTQYF. The CDR3 bases are TGTGCCAGCAGCGTGGGGTCGCGGGGGGCCACCACAGATACGCAGTATTTT.

The J gene is TRBJ1-4, the V gene TRBV18; 10 nucleotides agree with TRBD1. The V segment lost 3 bases and the J segment 8 bases; nucleotides outside the gene matches: 6. The CDR3 sequence is 15 residues long. CDR1 is KGHSH and CDR2 is LQKENI in the germline V gene. CDR3 sequence reads: CASSPGTGEGEKLFF. The CDR3 nucleotides read TGTGCCAGCTCACCGGGGACAGGGGAAGGAGAAAAACTGTTTTTT.

This chain uses TRBV11-2 with TRBJ2-7; possibly TRBD1 for D (5 bases). V gave up 1 base and J gave up 0 bases, with 10 bases separating them. CDR1 SGHAT and CDR2 FQNNGV come from the germline V gene. The CDR3 consists of 15 residues. The DNA for the CDR3 is TGTGCCAGCAGCTTAGCAGGGTCGGGCTCCTACGAGCAGTACTTC. It encodes CASSLAGSGSYEQYF.

The rearrangement links TRBV5-1 to TRBJ1-2, with a weak D call TRBD1 (5 bases). Germline CDR1 reads SGHRS; CDR2 reads YFSETQ. V was shortened by 0 bases and J by 2 bases, with 8 bases between the two germline ends. This CDR3 spans 14 amino acids. The CDR3 loop reads CASSLAQANYGYTF. Here the CDR3 DNA reads TGCGCCAGCAGCTTGGCACAGGCGAACTATGGCTACACCTTC.

V usage is TRBV7-8 and J usage is TRBJ2-7; the D gene is possibly TRBD1 (6 bases). V was clipped by 1 base and J by 4 bases, with 8 bases between them. This CDR3 contains 13 residues. Germline-derived CDR1 and CDR2 are SGHVS and FQNEAQ. The CDR3 loop is CASSLEDRYEQYF. The CDR3 coding sequence is TGTGCCAGCAGCTTAGAGGACAGATACGAGCAGTACTTC.

V gene TRBV7-9 combines with J gene TRBJ2-5; a possible D gene is TRBD2 (5 bases). The J call may not be correct, given that the DNA end is closer to TRBJ2-7. This CDR3 is built from 12 residues. Per germline, CDR1 SEHNR and CDR2 FQNEAQ (reference sequence). The CDR3 DNA reads as TGTGCCGGCCAAGGGAGCTCCTACGAGCAGTACTTC. It translates to CAGQGSSYEQYF.

The chain couples TRBV11-1 to TRBJ1-1; D is unclear. CDR1 SGHAT and CDR2 FQDESV come from the germline V gene (reference sequence). Trimming cost V 3 bases and J 1 base, with 6 bases left between them. The CDR3 length is 13 residues. CDR3 sequence: CASSLTGNTEAFF. The CDR3, as DNA: TGTGCCAGCAGCTTGACGGGGAACACTGAAGCTTTCTTT.

Comment on this clone: This sample includes further DNA sequences coding for the same CDR3. CDR3 amino acids: CASSEFGGASDTQYF. The DNA for the CDR3 is TGTGCCAGCAGTGAGTTCGGGGGGGCATCAGATACGCAGTATTTT. The V gene is TRBV6-1, the J gene TRBJ2-3, with 8 positions matching TRBD2. This CDR3 contains 15 residues. The V gene's germline CDR1 is MNHNS and CDR2 SASEGT. J was trimmed by 4 bases and V by 3 bases; bases with no gene match: 6.

The chain carries TRBV7-6 and TRBJ2-1; perhaps TRBD1 as D (6 bases). Germline V gene data show CDR1 as SGHVS and CDR2 as FNYEAQ. V shed 0 bases and J shed 2 bases, with 8 bases lying between them. The CDR3 has 15 amino acids. The CDR3: CASSLAGATYNEQFF. DNA of the CDR3: TGTGCCAGCAGCTTAGCGGGGGCCACCTACAATGAGCAGTTCTTC. The full variable domain, rest sourced from reference TRBV7-6 and TRBJ2-1, is GAGVSQSPRYKVTKRGQDVALRCDPISGHVSLYWYRQALGQGPEFLTYFNYEAQQDKSGLPNDRFSAERPEGSISTLTIQRTEQRDSAMYRCASSLAGATYNEQFFGPGTRLTVL.

J is TRBJ2-5 and V is TRBV4-2; a possible D gene is TRBD2 (7 bases). There are 15 residues in the CDR3. V was clipped by 4 bases and J by 11 bases, with 23 bases between them. CDR1 and CDR2 (germline): LGHNA, YNFKEQ. CDR3: CASSPTTGGLGEQYF. CDR3 DNA: TGTGCCAGCAGCCCAACTACGGGGGGCCTAGGAGAGCAGTACTTC.

Points on this clone: A read error may account for a junction end that differs from germline. The chain combines TRBV2 with TRBJ1-2; TRBD1 is a possible D gene (5 bases). There are 14 residues in the CDR3. The germline gives CDR1 SNHLY, CDR2 FYNNEI. CDR3 amino acids: CASSEGRGFYGYTF. The CDR3, as DNA: TGTGCCAGCAGCGAAGGGAGGGGTTTCTATGGCTACACCTTC.

This clone was seen once. This chain joins TRBV5-4 and TRBJ1-2; 9 nucleotides line up with TRBD1. V lost 0 bases to trimming and J lost 6 bases; unmatched junction nucleotides: 6. Germline V lookup: CDR1 SGHNT, CDR2 YYREEE (reference sequence). The CDR3 has 15 amino acids. The CDR3 loop is CASSLGGGTGNGYTF. CDR3 bases: TGTGCCAGCAGCTTGGGAGGCGGGACAGGGAATGGCTACACCTTC.

The chain carries TRBV29-1 and TRBJ1-4; D call uncertain. V was shortened by 6 bases and J by 3 bases, with 11 bases between the two germline ends. This CDR3 has 13 amino acids. The germline V gene encodes CDR1 SQVTM and CDR2 ANQGSEA. The CDR3 here is CSVVGEANEKLFF. CDR3 nucleotides: TGCAGCGTCGTCGGGGAGGCTAATGAAAAACTGTTTTTT.

The chain joins TRBV10-3 to TRBJ2-5, with D uncertain. The assigned J gene may be wrong: the sequence end matches TRBJ2-7 better. Germline lookup yields CDR1 ENHRY and CDR2 SYGVKD. The CDR3 has 11 residues. In nucleotides, the CDR3 is TGTGCCATCAGTGACAACTACGAGCAGTACTTC. It specifies CAISDNYEQYF.

This clone was detected only a few times. The chain carries TRBV30 and TRBJ1-5; tentatively, D is TRBD1 (5 bases). CDR3 length: 14 residues. The V end lost 5 bases, the J end lost 7 bases, and 18 bases lay between the germline ends. From germline, CDR1 is GTSNPN and CDR2 SVGIG (reference sequence). The CDR3 DNA is TGTGCCTGGGCTTCGGGGGGTACGGGACAGCCCCAGCATTTT. Residues: CAWASGGTGQPQHF.

Only a few counts were recorded for this clone. The rearrangement uses TRBV4-3 and TRBJ2-1; 13 bases fit TRBD2. The CDR3 is 16 residues long. Trimming at V came to 3 bases and at J to 4 bases, leaving 3 bases not matched to a gene. CDR1 is LGHNA, CDR2 YSLEER, per germline. The DNA of the CDR3 is TGCGCCAGCAGCCAGGGGACTAGCGGGGAGTACAATGAGCAGTTCTTC. Amino acid sequence: CASSQGTSGEYNEQFF.

This rearrangement joins TRBV2 to TRBJ2-5; tentative D call: TRBD1 (5 bases). Gene TRBJ2-7 matches the end of the DNA better, so the J call may be wrong. Germline-derived CDR1 and CDR2 are SNHLY and FYNNEI. The CDR3 totals 14 residues. The CDR3: CASSEAPGIYEQYF. CDR3 in DNA: TGTGCCAGCAGTGAAGCGCCAGGGATTTACGAGCAGTACTTC.

The chain has TRBV19 and TRBJ2-4, with a possible D match to TRBD1 (6 bases). The V gene lost 3 bases and the J gene lost 6 bases, with 15 bases spanning the gap. The germline gives CDR1 LNHDA, CDR2 SQIVND (reference sequence). The CDR3 sequence is 15 residues long. CDR3 nucleotide sequence: TGTGCCAGTAGTATCCGGACAGACTGGGTAAACATTCAGTACTTC. It specifies CASSIRTDWVNIQYF. The variable domain in full, with the rest retrieved from reference TRBV19 and TRBJ2-4, is DGGITQSPKYLFRKEGQNVTLSCEQNLNHDAMYWYRQDPGQGLRLIYYSQIVNDFQKGDIAEGYSVSREKKESFPLTVTSAQKNPTAFYLCASSIRTDWVNIQYFGAGTRLSVL.

The chain employs TRBV11-3 and TRBJ1-2; a weak D match, TRBD1 (6 bases). The germline gives CDR1 SGHNT, CDR2 YENEEA. Trimming removed 5 bases from V and 3 bases from J, with 19 bases in between. The CDR3 spans 16 residues. CDR3 DNA sequence: TGTGCCAGCAGCGGCGGGAGGTGGGCAGGGGACTATGGCTACACCTTC. This encodes CASSGGRWAGDYGYTF.

For this clone: At the DNA level, this CDR3 is encoded by other sequences in the same sample as well. The V gene is TRBV5-1, the J gene TRBJ2-4; TRBD2 might be the D (7 bases). V shed 2 bases and J shed 3 bases, with 12 bases lying between them. Germline CDR1 SGHRS, CDR2 YFSETQ. The CDR3 spans 15 residues. CDR3 amino acids: CASSFGGAGKNIQYF. CDR3 nucleotides: TGCGCCAGCAGCTTTGGGGGGGCCGGCAAAAACATTCAGTACTTC.

The J gene is TRBJ1-5, the V gene TRBV4-2; tentative D call: TRBD1 (5 bases). The CDR3 contains 16 residues. Germline V gives CDR1 LGHNA, CDR2 YNFKEQ. V was shortened by 0 bases and J by 0 bases, with 9 bases between the two germline ends. The CDR3 loop is CASSQEQTDSNQPQHF. CDR3 nucleotides: TGTGCCAGCAGCCAAGAACAGACAGATAGCAATCAGCCCCAGCATTTT.